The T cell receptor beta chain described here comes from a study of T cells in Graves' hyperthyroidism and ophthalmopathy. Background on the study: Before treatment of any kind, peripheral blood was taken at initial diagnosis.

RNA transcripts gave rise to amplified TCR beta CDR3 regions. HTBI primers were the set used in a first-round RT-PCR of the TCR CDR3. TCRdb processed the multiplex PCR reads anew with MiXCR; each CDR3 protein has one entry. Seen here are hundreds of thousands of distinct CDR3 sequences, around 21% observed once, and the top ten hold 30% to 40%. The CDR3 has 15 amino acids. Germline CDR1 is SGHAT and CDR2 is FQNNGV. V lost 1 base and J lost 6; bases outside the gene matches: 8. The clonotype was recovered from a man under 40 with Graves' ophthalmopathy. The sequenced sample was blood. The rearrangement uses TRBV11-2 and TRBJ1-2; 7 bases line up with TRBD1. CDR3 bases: TGTGCCAGCAGCTTAGTCCCGAGGGGGCGGGATGGCTACACCTTC. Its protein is CASSLVPRGRDGYTF.